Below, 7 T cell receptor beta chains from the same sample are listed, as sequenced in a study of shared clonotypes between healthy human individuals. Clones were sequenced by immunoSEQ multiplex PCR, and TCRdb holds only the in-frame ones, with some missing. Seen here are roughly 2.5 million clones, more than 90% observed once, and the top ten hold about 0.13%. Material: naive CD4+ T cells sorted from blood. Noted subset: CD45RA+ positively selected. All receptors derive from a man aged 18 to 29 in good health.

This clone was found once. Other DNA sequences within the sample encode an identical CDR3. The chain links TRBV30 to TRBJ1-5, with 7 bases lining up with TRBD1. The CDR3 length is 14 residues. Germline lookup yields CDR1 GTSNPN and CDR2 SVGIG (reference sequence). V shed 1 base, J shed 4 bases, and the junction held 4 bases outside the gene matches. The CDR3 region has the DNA TGTGCCTGGAGTGGAGGGACAGTTAATCAGCCCCAGCATTTT. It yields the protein CAWSGGTVNQPQHF. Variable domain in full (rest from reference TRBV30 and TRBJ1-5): SQTIHQWPATLVQPVGSPLSLECTVEGTSNPNLYWYRQAAGRGLQLLFYSVGIGQISSEVPQNLSASRPQDRQFILSSKKLLLSDSGFYLCAWSGGTVNQPQHFGDGTRLSIL.

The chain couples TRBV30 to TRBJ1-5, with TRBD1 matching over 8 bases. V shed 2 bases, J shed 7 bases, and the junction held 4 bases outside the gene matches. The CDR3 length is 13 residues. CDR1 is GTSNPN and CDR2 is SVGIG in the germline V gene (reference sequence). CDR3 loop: CAWSRTGPQPQHF. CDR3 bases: TGTGCCTGGAGTAGGACAGGGCCCCAGCCCCAGCATTTT.

The CDR3: CATSRRLGGNYDEQYF. The CDR3 DNA follows: TGTGCCACCAGCAGGCGCCTGGGGGGGAACTACGACGAGCAGTACTTC. J is TRBJ2-7 and V is TRBV15, with 7 bases matching TRBD2. The CDR3 sequence is 16 residues long. Germline assignment: CDR1 LNHNV and CDR2 YYDKDF (reference sequence). The junction had 13 bases not matched to a gene; V was cut back by 3 bases and J by 5 bases.

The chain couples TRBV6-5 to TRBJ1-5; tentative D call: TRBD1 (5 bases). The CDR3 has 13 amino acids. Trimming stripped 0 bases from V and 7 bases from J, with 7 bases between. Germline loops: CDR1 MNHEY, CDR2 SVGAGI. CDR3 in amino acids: CASSYSGPQPQHF. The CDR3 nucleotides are TGTGCCAGCAGTTACTCGGGACCACAGCCCCAGCATTTT.

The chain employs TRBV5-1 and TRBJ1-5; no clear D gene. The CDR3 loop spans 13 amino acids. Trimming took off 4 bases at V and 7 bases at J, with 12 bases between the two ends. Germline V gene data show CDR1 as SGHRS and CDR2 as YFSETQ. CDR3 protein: CASSEERGQPQHF. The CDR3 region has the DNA TGCGCCAGCAGCGAAGAACGAGGGCAGCCCCAGCATTTT. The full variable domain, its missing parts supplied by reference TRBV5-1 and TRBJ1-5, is KAGVTQTPRYLIKTRGQQVTLSCSPISGHRSVSWYQQTPGQGLQFLFEYFSETQRNKGNFPGRFSGRQFSNSRSEMNVSTLELGDSALYLCASSEERGQPQHFGDGTRLSIL.

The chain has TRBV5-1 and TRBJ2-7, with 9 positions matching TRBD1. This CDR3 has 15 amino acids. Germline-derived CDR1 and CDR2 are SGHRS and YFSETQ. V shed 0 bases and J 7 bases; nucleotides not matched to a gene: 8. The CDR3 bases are TGCGCCAGCAGCTTGGGGTGGACAGGGGATCGGGAGCAGTACTTC. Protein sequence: CASSLGWTGDREQYF.

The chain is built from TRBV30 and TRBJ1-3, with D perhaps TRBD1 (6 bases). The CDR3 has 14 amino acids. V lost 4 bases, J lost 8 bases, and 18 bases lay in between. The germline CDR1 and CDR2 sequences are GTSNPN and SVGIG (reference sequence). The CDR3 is CAWIHSGTRDTIYF. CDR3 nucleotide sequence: TGTGCCTGGATCCACTCGGGGACAAGAGACACCATATATTTT.